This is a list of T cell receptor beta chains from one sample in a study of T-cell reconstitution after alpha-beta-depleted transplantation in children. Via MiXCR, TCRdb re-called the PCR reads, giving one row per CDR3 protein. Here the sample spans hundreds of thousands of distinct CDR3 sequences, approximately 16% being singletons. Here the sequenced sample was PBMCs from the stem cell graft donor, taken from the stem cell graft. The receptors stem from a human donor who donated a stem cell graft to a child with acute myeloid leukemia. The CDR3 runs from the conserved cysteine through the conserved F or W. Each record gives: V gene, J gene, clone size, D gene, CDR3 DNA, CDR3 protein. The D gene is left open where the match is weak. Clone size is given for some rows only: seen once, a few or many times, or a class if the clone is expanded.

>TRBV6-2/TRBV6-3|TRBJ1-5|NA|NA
TGTGCCAGCAGTTATTTATCGGGATTTAGCAATCAGGCCCAGCATTTT
CASSYLSGFSNQAQHF
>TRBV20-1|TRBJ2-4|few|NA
TGCAGTGCGCCGGGACACTGGGGCGACATTCAGTACTTC
CSAPGHWGDIQYF
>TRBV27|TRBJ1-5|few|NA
TGTGCCAGCAGTTTATCGCCTCCGCCCCAGCATTTT
CASSLSPPPQHF
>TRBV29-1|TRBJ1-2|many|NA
TGCAGCGTTGAAGATCCGCAAGGCTACACCTTC
CSVEDPQGYTF
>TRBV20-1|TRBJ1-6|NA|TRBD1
TGCAGTGCTAGAGGGGGACAGGTAGACTCACCCCTCCACTTT
CSARGGQVDSPLHF
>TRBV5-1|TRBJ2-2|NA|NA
TGCGCCAGCACTCATTCGGCCAAGGGGGGCACCGGGGAGCTGTTTTTT
CASTHSAKGGTGELFF
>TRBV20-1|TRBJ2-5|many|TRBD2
TGCAGTGCTAGAGATCTAGCGGGGTATCAAGAGACCCAGTACTTC
CSARDLAGYQETQYF
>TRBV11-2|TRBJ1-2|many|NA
TGTGCCAGCAGCCTAGAGATTAACTATGGCTACACCTTC
CASSLEINYGYTF
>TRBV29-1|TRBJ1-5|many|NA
TGCAGCGCCTTATATGACCAGCCCCAGCATTTT
CSALYDQPQHF
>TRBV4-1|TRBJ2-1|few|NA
TGCGCCAGCAGCACACGACAGGCCAATGAGCAGTTCTTC
CASSTRQANEQFF
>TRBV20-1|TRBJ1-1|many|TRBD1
TGCAGTGCTGGGGGACAGGGGGGGAACACTGAAGCTTTCTTT
CSAGGQGGNTEAFF
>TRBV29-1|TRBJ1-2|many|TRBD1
TGCAGCGTTTATCCCCCTGCAGGGGGTGCCTATGGCTACACCTTC
CSVYPPAGGAYGYTF
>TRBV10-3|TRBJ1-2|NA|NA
TGTGCCATCAGAGGGGTGAGCTATGGCTACACCTTC
CAIRGVSYGYTF
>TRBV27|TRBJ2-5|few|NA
TGTGCCAGCAGTCCCTGGGGCCAAGAGACCCAGTACTTC
CASSPWGQETQYF
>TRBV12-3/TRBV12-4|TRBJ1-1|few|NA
TGTGCCAGCAGTCCTCTCTACGGGTCCGGCACTGAAGCTTTCTTT
CASSPLYGSGTEAFF